This T cell receptor (beta chain) was documented in a study of identical twins. Overall study results and limits: Findings depended on cross-sectional statistics rather than tracking the same donors.

TCRdb fed the 5' RACE reads into MiXCR, producing one record per CDR3 protein. The table shows roughly 750,000 distinct CDR3 sequences, with about 20% occurring only once. The CDR3 spans 12 residues. Germline V CDR1 and CDR2: SGDLS, YYNGEE. J gave up 9 bases and V 2 bases, and 3 bases lay outside the gene matches. For this clonotype: Its cognate antigen is unknown.

These data were also filed under a second study, of T cells expressing NK-cell markers.

V usage is TRBV9 and J usage is TRBJ2-3; 7 bases align to TRBD1. The sample was PBMCs. The TCR comes from a woman between 18 and 29 years old in good health. CDR3 nucleotides: TGTGCCAGCAGCGTGACAGGGAACACGCAGTATTTT. Translated: CASSVTGNTQYF. Combining the CDR3 with reference TRBV9 and TRBJ2-3 gives the whole variable domain DSGVTQTPKHLITATGQRVTLRCSPRSGDLSVYWYQQSLDQGLQFLIQYYNGEERAKGNILERFSAQQFPDLHSELNLSSLELGDSALYFCASSVTGNTQYFGPGTRLTVL.